The 11 T cell receptor beta chains below were found in one sample sequenced in a study of PD-L1 blockade in urothelial cancer (dated by TCRdb to 2016 to 2017). The library was produced with the immunoSEQ multiplex PCR assay. Sourced from immuneACCESS, this table was stored by TCRdb with only in-frame sequences that have V and J called. A share of the clones is absent; for the studies checked, an unresolved V gene accounts for under half, and the remainder has no known explanation. The sample yields about 43,000 clones; 80% were counted once. The ten largest clones add up to 15% to 20% of the sample. The sample's time point label, in plain terms: pretreatment peripheral blood. This material consisted of PBMCs, taken around atezolizumab (anti-PD-L1) treatment. The receptors were sampled from a man aged 60 to 75 with urothelial cancer.

V is TRBV10-3 and J is TRBJ1-3; D may be TRBD1 (5 bases). V shed 3 bases and J shed 0 bases, with 9 bases lying between them. The CDR3 loop spans 15 amino acids. Per the germline V gene, CDR1 is ENHRY and CDR2 is SYGVKD. CDR3 residues: CAISERGISGNTIYF. CDR3 nucleotide sequence: TGTGCCATCAGTGAAAGGGGAATCTCTGGAAACACCATATATTTT.

The chain has TRBV19 and TRBJ2-1; a possible D gene is TRBD2 (5 bases). V was trimmed by 3 bases and J by 7 bases, leaving 13 bases between them. Germline-derived CDR1 and CDR2 are LNHDA and SQIVND (reference sequence). This CDR3 spans 14 amino acids. The CDR3 DNA sequence: TGTGCCAGTAGTATCTCCTCCGCGGGTAATGAGCAGTTCTTC. The encoded protein is CASSISSAGNEQFF.

The chain uses TRBV5-4 and TRBJ2-1; 10 bases are a match to TRBD2. Germline-derived CDR1 and CDR2 are SGHNT and YYREEE (reference sequence). The CDR3 length is 15 residues. Unmatched junction bases numbered 6, after V lost 5 bases and J lost 4 bases. The CDR3 coding sequence is TGTGCCAGCAGACCTGGACTAGCGGATTACAATGAGCAGTTCTTC. Its protein is CASRPGLADYNEQFF.

The chain is built from TRBV5-1 and TRBJ2-5; 8 bases match TRBD2. Germline values: CDR1 SGHRS, CDR2 YFSETQ. This CDR3 region has 16 residues. The V gene end was trimmed by 4 bases and the J gene end by 2 bases; junction bases not matched to a gene: 10. The CDR3 is CASSTGLATNQETQYF. In DNA, the CDR3 is TGCGCCAGCAGCACCGGACTAGCTACCAATCAAGAGACCCAGTACTTC.

About this clone: Relative to the germline gene, one junction end is altered; a read error may explain this. The chain couples TRBV5-5 to TRBJ2-1; TRBD2 matches at 15 bases. CDR1 and CDR2 (germline): SGHKS, YYEKEE (reference sequence). The CDR3 spans 19 residues. In nucleotides, the CDR3 is TGTGCCAGCAGGTTGGGACTAGCGGGAGGTATCAGCTCCTACAATGAGCAGTTCTTC. It specifies CASRLGLAGGISSYNEQFF.

This clone was seen a handful of times. The chain couples TRBV7-2 to TRBJ2-1, with 7 bases identical to TRBD2. Per the germline V gene, CDR1 is SGHTA and CDR2 is FQGNSA. This CDR3 region has 14 residues. Trimming cost V 0 bases and J 8 bases; bases outside gene matches: 4. Here the CDR3 reads CASSLAGGPDEQFF. The CDR3 DNA reads as TGTGCCAGCAGCTTAGCGGGAGGGCCAGATGAGCAGTTCTTC.

This clone showed up many times. Other nucleotide sequences from this sample produce the same CDR3. V and J are TRBV18 and TRBJ1-6, with 10 nucleotides matching TRBD1. After removal of 5 bases from V and 7 bases from J, the junction contained 2 bases not matched to a gene. Germline CDR1 and CDR2: KGHSH and LQKENI. The CDR3 covers 14 residues. CDR3 sequence: CASSLDRGNSPLHF. CDR3 DNA: TGTGCCAGCTCATTGGACAGGGGGAATTCACCCCTCCACTTT.

The chain combines TRBV9 with TRBJ2-5; 7 bases map to TRBD2. The ends lost 2 bases at V and 4 bases at J; junction bases unmatched: 2. This CDR3 has 13 residues. The germline V gene encodes CDR1 SGDLS and CDR2 YYNGEE. As DNA, the CDR3 is TGTGCCAGCAGCGTCCAGCGGGGAGAGACCCAGTACTTC. Amino acids: CASSVQRGETQYF.

V gene TRBV5-4 combines with J gene TRBJ2-7, with D possibly matching TRBD2 (5 bases). The ends were cut back, 1 base at V and 0 bases at J, with 8 bases in the middle. Germline V lookup: CDR1 SGHNT, CDR2 YYREEE (reference sequence). This CDR3 comprises 14 residues. The CDR3 sequence is CASSLLGSSYEQYF. CDR3 nucleotides: TGTGCCAGCAGCTTGCTAGGGAGCTCCTACGAGCAGTACTTC.

This chain links TRBV29-1 with TRBJ2-7; 10 positions match TRBD1. The germline V gene encodes CDR1 SQVTM and CDR2 ANQGSEA. The CDR3 extends over 12 amino acids. V shed 6 bases and J 6 bases; nucleotides not matched to a gene: 5. The CDR3 protein is CSVATGGAEQYF. CDR3 nucleotide sequence: TGCAGCGTAGCGACAGGGGGCGCCGAGCAGTACTTC.

V usage is TRBV7-9 and J usage is TRBJ1-1; D is ambiguous. Germline CDR1 SEHNR, CDR2 FQNEAQ (reference sequence). This CDR3 comprises 15 residues. Trimming removed 0 bases from V and 0 bases from J, with 8 bases in between. CDR3 loop: CASSLASGMNTEAFF. DNA for the CDR3: TGTGCCAGCAGCTTAGCCAGCGGTATGAACACTGAAGCTTTCTTT. Using reference TRBV7-9 and TRBJ1-1 for the parts outside the CDR3, the full variable domain is DTGVSQNPRHKITKRGQNVTFRCDPISEHNRLYWYRQTLGQGPEFLTYFQNEAQLEKSRLLSDRFSAERPKGSFSTLEIQRTEQGDSAMYLCASSLASGMNTEAFFGQGTRLTVV.